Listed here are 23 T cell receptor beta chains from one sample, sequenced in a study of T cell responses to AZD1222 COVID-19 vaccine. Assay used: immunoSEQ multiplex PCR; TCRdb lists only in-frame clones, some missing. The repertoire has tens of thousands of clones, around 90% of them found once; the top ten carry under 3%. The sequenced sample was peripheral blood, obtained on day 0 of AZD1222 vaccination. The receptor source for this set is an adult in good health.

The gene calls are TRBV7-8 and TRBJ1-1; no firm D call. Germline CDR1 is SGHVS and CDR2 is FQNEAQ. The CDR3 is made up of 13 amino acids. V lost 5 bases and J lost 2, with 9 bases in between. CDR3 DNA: TGTGCCAGCAGCCTAGATTACAACACTGAAGCTTTCTTT. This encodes CASSLDYNTEAFF. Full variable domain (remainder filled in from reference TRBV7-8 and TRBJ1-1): GAGVSQSPRYKVAKRGQDVALRCDPISGHVSLFWYQQALGQGPEFLTYFQNEAQLDKSGLPSDRFFAERPEGSVSTLKIQRTQQEDSAVYLCASSLDYNTEAFFGQGTRLTVV.

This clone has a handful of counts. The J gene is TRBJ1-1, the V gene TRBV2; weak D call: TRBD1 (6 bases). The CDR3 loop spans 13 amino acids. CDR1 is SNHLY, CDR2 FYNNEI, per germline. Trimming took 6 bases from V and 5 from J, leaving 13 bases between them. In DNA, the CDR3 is TGTGCCAGCAGGGTCAGGGGAATAACTGAAGCTTTCTTT. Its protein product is CASRVRGITEAFF.

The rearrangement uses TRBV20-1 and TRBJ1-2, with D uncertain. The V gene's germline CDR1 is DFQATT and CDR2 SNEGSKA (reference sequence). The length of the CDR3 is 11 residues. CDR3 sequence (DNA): TGCCAAACAGTGAGGGTTTCTGGCTACACCTTC. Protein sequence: CQTVRVSGYTF.

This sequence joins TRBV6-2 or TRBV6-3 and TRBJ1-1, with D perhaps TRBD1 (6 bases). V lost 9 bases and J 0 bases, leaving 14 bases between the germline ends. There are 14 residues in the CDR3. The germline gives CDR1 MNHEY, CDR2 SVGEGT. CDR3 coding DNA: TGTGCCAGGAGCGACAGGTACATGAACACTGAAGCTTTCTTT. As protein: CARSDRYMNTEAFF.

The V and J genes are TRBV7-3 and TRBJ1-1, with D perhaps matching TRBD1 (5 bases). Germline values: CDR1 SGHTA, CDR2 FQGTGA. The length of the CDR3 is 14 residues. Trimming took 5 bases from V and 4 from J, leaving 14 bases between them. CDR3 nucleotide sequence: TGTGCCAGCAGCCCGGGGCGAGGGAGCACTGAAGCTTTCTTT. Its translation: CASSPGRGSTEAFF.

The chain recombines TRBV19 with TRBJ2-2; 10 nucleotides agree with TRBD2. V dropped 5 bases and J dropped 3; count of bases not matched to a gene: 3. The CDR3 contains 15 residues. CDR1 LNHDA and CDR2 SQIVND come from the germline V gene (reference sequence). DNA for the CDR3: TGTGCCAGTAGTGCCGGGACTAGCGACACCGGGGAGCTGTTTTTT. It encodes CASSAGTSDTGELFF.

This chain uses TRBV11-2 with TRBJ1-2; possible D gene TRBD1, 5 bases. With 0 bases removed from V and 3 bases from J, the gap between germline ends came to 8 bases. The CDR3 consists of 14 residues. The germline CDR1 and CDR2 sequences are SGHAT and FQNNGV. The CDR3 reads CASSLDRGDYGYTF. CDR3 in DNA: TGTGCCAGCAGCTTAGATCGAGGGGACTATGGCTACACCTTC.

The CDR3 nucleotides are TGTGCCAGCAGTAAAGGAGGGGCGAATGAGCAGTTCTTC. This gives the protein CASSKGGANEQFF. This rearrangement joins TRBV6-4 to TRBJ2-1; possibly TRBD2 for D (6 bases). Germline CDR1 and CDR2: MRHNA and SNTAGT. The CDR3 runs to 13 residues. The V gene lost 5 bases and the J gene lost 7 bases, with 12 bases spanning the gap.

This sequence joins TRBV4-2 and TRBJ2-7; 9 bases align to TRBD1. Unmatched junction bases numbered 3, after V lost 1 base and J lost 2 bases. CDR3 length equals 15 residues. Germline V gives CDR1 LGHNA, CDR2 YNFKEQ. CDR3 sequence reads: CASSQAWDRAYEQYF. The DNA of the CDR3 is TGTGCCAGCAGCCAAGCATGGGACAGGGCCTACGAGCAGTACTTC.

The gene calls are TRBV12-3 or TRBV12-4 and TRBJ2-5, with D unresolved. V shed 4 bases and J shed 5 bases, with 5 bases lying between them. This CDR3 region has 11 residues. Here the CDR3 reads CASSSRETQYF. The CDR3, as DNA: TGTGCCAGCAGTTCACGGGAGACCCAGTACTTC.

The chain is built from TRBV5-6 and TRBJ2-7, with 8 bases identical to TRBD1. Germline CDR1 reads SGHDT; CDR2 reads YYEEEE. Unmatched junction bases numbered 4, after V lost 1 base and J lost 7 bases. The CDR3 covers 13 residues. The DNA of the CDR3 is TGTGCCAGCAGCTTGCAGGGGGCGAGGGAGCAGTACTTC. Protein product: CASSLQGAREQYF.

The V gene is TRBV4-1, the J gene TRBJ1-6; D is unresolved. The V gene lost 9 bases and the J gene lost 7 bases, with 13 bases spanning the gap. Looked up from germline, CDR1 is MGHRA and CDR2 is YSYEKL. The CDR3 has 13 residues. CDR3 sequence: CARERVANSPLHF. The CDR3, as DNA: TGCGCCAGGGAGAGAGTGGCGAATTCACCCCTCCACTTT.

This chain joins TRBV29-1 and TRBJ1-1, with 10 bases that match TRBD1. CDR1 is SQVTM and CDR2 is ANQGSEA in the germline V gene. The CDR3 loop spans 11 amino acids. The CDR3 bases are TGCAGTGACAGGGGGCTTGACGAAGCTTTCTTT. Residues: CSDRGLDEAFF.

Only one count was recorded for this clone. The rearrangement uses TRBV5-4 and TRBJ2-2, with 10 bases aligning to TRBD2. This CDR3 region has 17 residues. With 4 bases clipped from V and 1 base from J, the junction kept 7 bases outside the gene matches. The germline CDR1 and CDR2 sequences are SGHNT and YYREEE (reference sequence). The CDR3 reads CASSNGLAAGNTGELFF. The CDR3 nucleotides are TGTGCCAGCAGCAACGGACTAGCGGCGGGGAACACCGGGGAGCTGTTTTTT.

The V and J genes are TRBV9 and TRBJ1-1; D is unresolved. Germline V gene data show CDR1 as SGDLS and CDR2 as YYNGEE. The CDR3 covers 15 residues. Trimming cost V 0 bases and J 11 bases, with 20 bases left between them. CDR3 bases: TGTGCCAGCAGCGTAGGGGTCGACCGCTTGGAAAGGGCTTTCTTT. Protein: CASSVGVDRLERAFF.

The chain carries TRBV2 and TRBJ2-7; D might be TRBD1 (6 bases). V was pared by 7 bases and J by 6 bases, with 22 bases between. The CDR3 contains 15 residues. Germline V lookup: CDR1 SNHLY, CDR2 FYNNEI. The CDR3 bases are TGTGCCAGCATCGAAGGGCCAGGGGACCTTCGCGAGCAGTACTTC. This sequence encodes CASIEGPGDLREQYF. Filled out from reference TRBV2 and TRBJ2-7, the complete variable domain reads EPEVTQTPSHQVTQMGQEVILRCVPISNHLYFYWYRQILGQKVEFLVSFYNNEISEKSEIFDDQFSVERPDGSNFTLKIRSTKLEDSAMYFCASIEGPGDLREQYFGPGTRLTVT.

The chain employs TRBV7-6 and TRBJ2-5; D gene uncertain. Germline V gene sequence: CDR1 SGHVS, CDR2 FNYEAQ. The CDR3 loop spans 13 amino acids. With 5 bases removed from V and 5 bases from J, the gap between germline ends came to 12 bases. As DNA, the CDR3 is TGTGCCAGCAGCCTCTTGGAATGGGAGACCCAGTACTTC. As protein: CASSLLEWETQYF. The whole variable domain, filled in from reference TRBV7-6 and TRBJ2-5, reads GAGVSQSPRYKVTKRGQDVALRCDPISGHVSLYWYRQALGQGPEFLTYFNYEAQQDKSGLPNDRFSAERPEGSISTLTIQRTEQRDSAMYRCASSLLEWETQYFGPGTRLLVL.

Here the CDR3 reads CASSLGQTQETQYF. CDR3 in DNA: TGCGCCAGCAGCTTGGGACAGACCCAAGAGACCCAGTACTTC. V and J are TRBV5-1 and TRBJ2-5; weak D call: TRBD1 (5 bases). The CDR3 loop spans 14 amino acids. The V end was cut by 0 bases, the J end by 1 base, with 7 bases between. Germline V gene lookup returns CDR1 SGHRS and CDR2 YFSETQ.

The CDR3 region is CASSLVVAGEETQYF. For the CDR3, the DNA is TGCGCCAGCAGCTTGGTGGTAGCGGGAGAAGAGACCCAGTACTTC. The chain combines TRBV5-1 with TRBJ2-5; 9 bases match TRBD2. With 0 bases clipped from V and 3 bases from J, the junction kept 3 bases outside the gene matches. The CDR3 is made up of 15 amino acids. Per germline, CDR1 SGHRS and CDR2 YFSETQ.

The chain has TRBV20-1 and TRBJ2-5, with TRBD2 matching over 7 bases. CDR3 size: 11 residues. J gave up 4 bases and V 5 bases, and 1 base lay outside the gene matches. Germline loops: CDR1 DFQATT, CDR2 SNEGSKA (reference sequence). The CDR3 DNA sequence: TGCAGTGCTTGGACTAGAGAGACCCAGTACTTC. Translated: CSAWTRETQYF.

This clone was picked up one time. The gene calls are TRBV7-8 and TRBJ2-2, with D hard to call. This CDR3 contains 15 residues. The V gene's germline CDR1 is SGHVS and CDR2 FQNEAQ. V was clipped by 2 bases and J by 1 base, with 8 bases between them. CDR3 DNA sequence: TGTGCCAGCAGCTTAACGCGGTTGAACACCGGGGAGCTGTTTTTT. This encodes CASSLTRLNTGELFF. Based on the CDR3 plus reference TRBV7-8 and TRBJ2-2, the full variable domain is GAGVSQSPRYKVAKRGQDVALRCDPISGHVSLFWYQQALGQGPEFLTYFQNEAQLDKSGLPSDRFFAERPEGSVSTLKIQRTQQEDSAVYLCASSLTRLNTGELFFGEGSRLTVL.

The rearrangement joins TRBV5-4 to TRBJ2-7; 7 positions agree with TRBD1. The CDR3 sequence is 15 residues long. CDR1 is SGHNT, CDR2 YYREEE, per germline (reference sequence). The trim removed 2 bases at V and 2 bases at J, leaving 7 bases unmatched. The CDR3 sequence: CASSFGGQVTYEQYF. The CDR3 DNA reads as TGTGCCAGCAGCTTCGGAGGACAGGTCACCTACGAGCAGTACTTC.

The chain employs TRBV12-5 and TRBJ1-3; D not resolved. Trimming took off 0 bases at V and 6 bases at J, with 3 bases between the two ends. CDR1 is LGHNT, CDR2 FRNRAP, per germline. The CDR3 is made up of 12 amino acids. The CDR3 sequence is CASGLVKNTIYF. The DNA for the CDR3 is TGTGCTAGTGGTTTGGTAAAAAACACCATATATTTT.